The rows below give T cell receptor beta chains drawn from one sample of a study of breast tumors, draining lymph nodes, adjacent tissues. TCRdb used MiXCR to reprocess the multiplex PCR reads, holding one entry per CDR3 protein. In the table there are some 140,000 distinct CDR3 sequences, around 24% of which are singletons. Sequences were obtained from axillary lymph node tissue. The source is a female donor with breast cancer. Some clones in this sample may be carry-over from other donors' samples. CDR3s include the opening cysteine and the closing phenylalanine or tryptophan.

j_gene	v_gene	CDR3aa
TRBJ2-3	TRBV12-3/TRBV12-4	CASSSGTGGLPRRDTQYF
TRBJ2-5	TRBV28	CASSRSGLQETQYF
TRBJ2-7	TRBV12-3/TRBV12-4	CATRTSGTYEQYF
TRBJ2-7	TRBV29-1	CSVGRQGLYEQYF
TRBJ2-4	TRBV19	CASSIAPGARNIQYF
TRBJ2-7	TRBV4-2	CASSQEPSGRASEQYF
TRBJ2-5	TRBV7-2	CASSLGSGTSFRAQYF
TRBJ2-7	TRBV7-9	CASSAQSTSGSLFYEQYF
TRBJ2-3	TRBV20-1	CSARDRGLPKYTDTQYF
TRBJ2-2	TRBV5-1	CASSSTGKDTGELFF
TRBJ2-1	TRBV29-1	CSVKTSGRAEAFF
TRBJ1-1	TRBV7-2	CASSRDTNTEAFF
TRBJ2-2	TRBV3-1	CASSPPGTGEYGELFF
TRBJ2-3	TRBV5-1	CASSTLSGGTTDTQYF
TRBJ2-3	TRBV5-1	CASSFLAGQDTQYF
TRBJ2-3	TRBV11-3	CASSSPGLYTDTQYF
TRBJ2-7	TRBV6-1	CASSKGTSGILEQYF
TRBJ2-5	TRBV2	CASRPYGSLQETQYF
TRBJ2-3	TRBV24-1	CATSDPPGRGGTDTQYF
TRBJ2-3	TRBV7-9	CASSAQTSGSTDTQYF
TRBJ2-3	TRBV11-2	CASSLGGIWTDTQYF
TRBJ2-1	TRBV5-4	CASSLGSGSDNEQFF
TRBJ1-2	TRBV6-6	CASSTEQGAKGYTF
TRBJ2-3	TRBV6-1	CASSEMASADTQYF
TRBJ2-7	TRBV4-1	CASSQERLAGANSYEQYF
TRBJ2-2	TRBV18	CASSATGELFF
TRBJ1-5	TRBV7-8	CASSLGGRASNQPQHF
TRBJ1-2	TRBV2	CASSEARRTYGYTF
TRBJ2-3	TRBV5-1	CASSLGGRDTDTQYF
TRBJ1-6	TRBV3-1	CASSQRQDRSPLHF
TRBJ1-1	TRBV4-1	CASSRYSSGVSEAFF
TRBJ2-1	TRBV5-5	CASSFQINEQFF
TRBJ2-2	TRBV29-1	CSVAGTSGRENTGELFF
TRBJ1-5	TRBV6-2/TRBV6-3	CASSYYRGQGNQPQHF
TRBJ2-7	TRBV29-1	CSVEGGQGAYEQYF
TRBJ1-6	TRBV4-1	CASSQDGGGNSPLHF
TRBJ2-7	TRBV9	CASSTTGGSYEQYF
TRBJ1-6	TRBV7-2	CASSPAAGHNSPLHF
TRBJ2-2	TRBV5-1	CASSPGTGPNTGELFF